Sequencing of this T cell receptor (beta chain) was carried out in a study of blood T cell repertoires in COVID-19. Study in general: Samples representing acute and convalescent COVID-19 were sourced from the United States, Italy and Spain. Sources were T cells, B-cell-depleted T cells, or PBMCs; the material itself was cDNA or gDNA.

Sequencing was performed with immunoSEQ multiplex PCR; in TCRdb, only in-frame clones are kept and a portion is missing. The data contain around 400,000 clones, about 88% of them singletons. Trimming cost V 4 bases and J 5 bases, with 12 bases left between them. Germline V lookup: CDR1 SGHAT, CDR2 FQNNGV. The CDR3 has 14 residues. J is TRBJ1-5 and V is TRBV11-2; possibly TRBD1 for D (6 bases). Sequencing was performed on PBMCs or T cells enriched from blood (not recorded which). This sequence originates from a woman between 18 and 29 years old who had been exposed to COVID-19. The CDR3 sequence is CASSSGTSDQPQHF. As DNA, the CDR3 is TGTGCCAGCAGCTCCGGGACAAGTGATCAGCCCCAGCATTTT.